These 21 T cell receptor beta chains were sequenced from one sample in a study of monozygotic twins with inflammatory bowel disease. TCRdb reprocessed the 5' RACE reads and stores each CDR3 protein as one record, lacking DNA. The sample is made up of 300,000 to 400,000 distinct CDR3 sequences, and the top ten hold approximately 2% of it. The sample taken for sequencing was blood. These receptors were obtained from a human donor with ulcerative colitis or Crohn's disease, or a healthy co-twin of an affected twin (not recorded which).

The chain recombines TRBV20-1 with TRBJ1-2. In germline, CDR1 is DFQATT, CDR2 SNEGSKA (reference sequence). The CDR3 runs to 14 residues. CDR3 region: CSAREAGGTPGYTF.

CDR3: CASSPRGDTYEQYF. The chain combines TRBV3-1 with TRBJ2-7; TCRdb selects TRBD2, and the lack of DNA leaves this call unchecked. CDR3 size: 14 residues. Per germline, CDR1 LGHDT and CDR2 YNNKEL (reference sequence).

This CDR3 reads CAISGTSGGNEQFF. The rearrangement joins TRBV10-3 to TRBJ2-1; TCRdb returns TRBD2, unconfirmable since there is no DNA. Germline CDR1 ENHRY, CDR2 SYGVKD. CDR3 length: 14 amino acids.

The rearrangement joins TRBV12-3 or TRBV12-4 to TRBJ2-2. This CDR3 has 15 residues. This chain's CDR3 is CASSYSDIYTGELFF.

The chain is built from TRBV27 and TRBJ1-5. CDR3 length equals 16 residues. Germline lookup yields CDR1 MNHEY and CDR2 SMNVEV (reference sequence). CDR3 sequence: CASSSLRTDSNQPQHF.

The genes are TRBV30 and TRBJ2-1. The CDR3 length is 12 residues. Germline loops: CDR1 GTSNPN, CDR2 SVGIG (reference sequence). CDR3 amino acids: CAWSVPSNEQFF.

The V gene is TRBV7-9, the J gene TRBJ2-3. Germline V gives CDR1 SEHNR, CDR2 FQNEAQ (reference sequence). There are 12 residues in the CDR3. Here the CDR3 reads CASSTESDTQYF.

The CDR3 protein is CASSLGDTGSDTQYF. The chain uses TRBV5-1 and TRBJ2-3; TCRdb picks TRBD1, but there is no DNA to check that call. From germline, CDR1 is SGHRS and CDR2 YFSETQ. The CDR3 runs to 15 residues.

V gene TRBV20-1 combines with J gene TRBJ2-3; without DNA, the TCRdb call of TRBD1 cannot be checked. Per germline, CDR1 DFQATT and CDR2 SNEGSKA (reference sequence). The CDR3 runs 14 residues. CDR3 loop: CSASFRGLTDTQYF.

The chain joins TRBV7-8 to TRBJ2-5; the D gene TCRdb calls, TRBD2, cannot be checked with no DNA. The CDR3 length is 15 residues. In germline, CDR1 is SGHVS, CDR2 FQNEAQ. CDR3 loop: CASSHYGARQETQYF.

The chain couples TRBV25-1 to TRBJ1-5; TCRdb's D call, TRBD1, is unchecked because there is no DNA. The germline gives CDR1 MGHDK, CDR2 SYGVNS. There are 15 residues in the CDR3. This CDR3 reads CASSGGTDSNQPQHF.

This chain joins TRBV10-3 and TRBJ1-1; TCRdb names TRBD1, which stays unverified in the absence of DNA. The CDR3 is 19 amino acids. CDR1 is ENHRY and CDR2 is SYGVKD in the germline V gene. The CDR3 reads CAISESVNPGQGINTEAFF.

The chain uses TRBV6-4 and TRBJ2-3. Germline assignment: CDR1 MRHNA and CDR2 SNTAGT. The CDR3 sequence is 13 residues long. CDR3 loop: CASREQNTDTQYF.

V usage is TRBV5-4 and J usage is TRBJ1-4. Germline CDR1 and CDR2: SGHNT and YYREEE (reference sequence). CDR3 length: 14 residues. The CDR3 loop is CASSFRGTREKLFF.

The gene calls are TRBV20-1 and TRBJ2-5; TCRdb proposes TRBD2, but this gene call is untestable without DNA. Germline lookup yields CDR1 DFQATT and CDR2 SNEGSKA (reference sequence). The CDR3 sequence is 15 residues long. The CDR3: CSAPVLAGAQETQYF.

The chain links TRBV12-3 or TRBV12-4 to TRBJ2-7; TCRdb indicates TRBD1, and absent DNA this call remains unverified. The CDR3 consists of 16 residues. The CDR3 reads CASSPYNRGNPYEQYF.

The J gene is TRBJ2-1, the V gene TRBV20-1. The CDR3 loop spans 13 amino acids. Germline CDR1 is DFQATT and CDR2 is SNEGSKA (reference sequence). CDR3: CSASGSRYNEQFF.

This chain uses TRBV7-8 with TRBJ1-5; TCRdb picks TRBD1, but there is no DNA to check that call. This CDR3 is 14 amino acids long. From germline, CDR1 is SGHVS and CDR2 FQNEAQ. CDR3 region: CASSPTTGPGPQHF. Based on the CDR3 plus reference TRBV7-8 and TRBJ1-5, the full variable domain is GAGVSQSPRYKVAKRGQDVALRCDPISGHVSLFWYQQALGQGPEFLTYFQNEAQLDKSGLPSDRFFAERPEGSVSTLKIQRTQQEDSAVYLCASSPTTGPGPQHFGDGTRLSIL.

The chain links TRBV27 to TRBJ2-7; TCRdb returns TRBD1, unconfirmable since there is no DNA. Germline-derived CDR1 and CDR2 are MNHEY and SMNVEV (reference sequence). The CDR3 has 15 amino acids. The CDR3 reads CASSLTGQSSYEQYF.

V usage is TRBV3-1 and J usage is TRBJ2-3; absent DNA, TCRdb's TRBD2 call cannot be checked. The germline V gene encodes CDR1 LGHDT and CDR2 YNNKEL (reference sequence). The CDR3 consists of 15 residues. CDR3 amino acids: CASSQDQAGADTQYF.

The chain carries TRBV11-2 and TRBJ2-1; TCRdb's D gene call, TRBD2, goes unchecked for lack of DNA. The CDR3 has 16 residues. Germline V lookup: CDR1 SGHAT, CDR2 FQNNGV. The CDR3 region is CASSFNVAGGRNEQFF.